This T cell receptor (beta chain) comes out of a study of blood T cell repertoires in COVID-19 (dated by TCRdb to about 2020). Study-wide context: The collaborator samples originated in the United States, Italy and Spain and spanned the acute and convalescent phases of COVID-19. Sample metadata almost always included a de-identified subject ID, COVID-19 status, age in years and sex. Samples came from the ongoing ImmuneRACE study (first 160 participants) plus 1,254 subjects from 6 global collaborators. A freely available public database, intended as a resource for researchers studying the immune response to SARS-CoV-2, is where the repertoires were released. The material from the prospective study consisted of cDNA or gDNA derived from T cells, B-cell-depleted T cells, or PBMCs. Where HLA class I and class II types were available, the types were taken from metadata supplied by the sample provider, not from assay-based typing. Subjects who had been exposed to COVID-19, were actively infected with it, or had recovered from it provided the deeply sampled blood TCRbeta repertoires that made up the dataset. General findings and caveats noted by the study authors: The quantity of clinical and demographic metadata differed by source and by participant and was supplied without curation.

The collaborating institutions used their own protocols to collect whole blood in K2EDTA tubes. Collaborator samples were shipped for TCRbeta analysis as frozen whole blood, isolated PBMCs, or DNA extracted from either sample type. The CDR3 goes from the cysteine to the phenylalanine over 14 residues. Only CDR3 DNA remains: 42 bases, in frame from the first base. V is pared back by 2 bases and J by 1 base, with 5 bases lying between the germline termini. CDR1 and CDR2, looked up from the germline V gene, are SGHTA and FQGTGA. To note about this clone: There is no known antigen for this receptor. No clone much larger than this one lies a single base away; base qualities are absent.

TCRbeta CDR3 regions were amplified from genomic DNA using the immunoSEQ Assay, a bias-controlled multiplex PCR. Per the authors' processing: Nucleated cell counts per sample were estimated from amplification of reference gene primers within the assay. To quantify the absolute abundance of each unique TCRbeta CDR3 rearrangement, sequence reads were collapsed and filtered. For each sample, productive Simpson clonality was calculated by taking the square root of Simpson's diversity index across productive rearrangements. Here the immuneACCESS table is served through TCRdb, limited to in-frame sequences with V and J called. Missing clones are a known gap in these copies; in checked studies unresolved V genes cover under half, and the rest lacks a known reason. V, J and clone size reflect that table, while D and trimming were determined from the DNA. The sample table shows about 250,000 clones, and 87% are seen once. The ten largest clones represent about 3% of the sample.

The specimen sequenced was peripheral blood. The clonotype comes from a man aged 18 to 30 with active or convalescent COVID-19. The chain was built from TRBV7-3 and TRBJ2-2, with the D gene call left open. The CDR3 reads CASSLGRNTGELFF. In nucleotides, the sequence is TGTGCCAGCAGCTTAGGCAGGAACACCGGGGAGCTGTTTTTT.